This TCR beta chain derives from a study of blood T cells in healthy people across ages (dated by TCRdb to between 2014 and 2017). With regard to the full study: In model experiments, template switching captured roughly one uniquely barcoded TCR beta cDNA molecule for every two T cells. Age-related changes in TCR beta repertoire diversity were measured in the study by deep sequencing normalized with unique cDNA molecular identifiers. Four age groups were formed from the donors: young (average approximately 17 years), middle-aged (less than 40), aged (roughly 56) and long-lived (82). To avoid experimental bias, donors of different ages were randomly spread across the sequencing lanes. For two donors (one aged 18 to 29 and one aged 80 or older), the study analyzed two additional independent replicas of 1 million unique cDNA reads from the same blood draw.

Comments on this clonotype: Its antigen target is currently unknown. Base qualities are not at hand, and no much larger clone is one base apart.

Receptor amplification or capture employed 5' RACE. TCRdb lists the instrument as Illumina HiSeq 2500. A second PCR of about 6 to 12 cycles was performed with a sample-barcoded 5' primer and a J-beta primer mix. A template-switch 5' adaptor carrying 12 random nucleotides introduced a unique molecular identifier onto each TCR beta cDNA molecule. Each sample yielded at least 3 million CDR3-containing paired-end reads. First-strand cDNA synthesis was performed from all RNA using the Mint cDNA synthesis kit, with priming by a TRBC-specific oligonucleotide. All cDNA was treated with uracil-DNA glycosylase and then went through a first 18-cycle PCR with the universal primers M1SS and BC2_uni_R. For the original study's pipeline: For normalization, 1 million high-quality reads, each with a distinct molecular identifier, were randomly selected from each sample. Instead of being binned into consensus sequences, reads with shared molecular identifiers were discarded. MiTCR, set to a Q25 quality threshold and the strictest error-elimination algorithm, was used for CDR3 identification, clonotype clustering and error correction. A nonparametric unseen species model using Euler transformation provided a lower-bound estimate of total TCR beta diversity. The public reads were reprocessed in TCRdb via fastp at Q25 and MiXCR, keeping in-frame beta chains. When rows share a CDR3 protein, they turn into one entry using the most common DNA and genes. TCRdb's processing, not the study's, gives the V and J calls here. The sample table holds nearly 1 million distinct CDR3 sequences, of which just over 50% were seen once. The ten largest account for about 22% of the sample.

The donors were roughly 39 Caucasian individuals from Russia, aged roughly 6 to 90 years, who were systemically healthy. Approximately 11 milliliters of peripheral blood were drawn from each donor into EDTA-treated Vacutainer tubes. Ficoll-Paque density-gradient centrifugation was used to isolate PBMCs, with at least 6.5 million per sample. Total RNA, at least 5.5 micrograms per sample, was extracted from PBMCs with Trizol reagent. Naive CD45RAhigh/CD27high T cell percentages were measured by flow cytometry on a PBMC aliquot from every donor. Points the paper makes about the study in general: The percentage of naive T cells measured by flow cytometry correlated strongly with observed TCR beta diversity. The long-lived group showed more naive CD4+ T cells, fewer expanded clones and increased TCR diversity than the aged group, suggesting age selection. Bulk unsorted PBMC profiling prevented conclusive comparison of naive and antigen-experienced compartments. Estimates of total diversity based on one million sequenced T cells were regarded as lower bounds and as underestimates. Donor CMV infection status was unknown, potentially confounding age-related changes in expanded clonotypes. Observed TCR beta diversity per million T cells fell roughly linearly with age, and a significant reduction was already apparent by age roughly 40.

The sequenced sample was blood. The TCR sequence derives from a woman aged 55-70 years in good health.

The DNA sequence reads TGTGCCAGCTCACCGTCCGCCGGGGCGCTTATAGAGACCCAGTACTTC. Its translation is CASSPSAGALIETQYF. The V and J genes are TRBV18 and TRBJ2-5; the D segment might be TRBD1 or TRBD2, since each matches 5 bases. There are 16 amino acids in the CDR3, from cysteine to phenylalanine inclusive. CDR3 DNA only is kept here, 48 bases in frame from base 1. Looking up the germline V gene yields CDR1 KGHSH and CDR2 LQKENI. The trim is 3 bases for V and 4 bases for J, with a gap of 18 bases between the germline ends.